These 31 T cell receptor beta chains originate from one sample sequenced in a study of blood T cell repertoires in COVID-19. Only in-frame clones appear in the TCRdb table, and some are missing; sequencing was by immunoSEQ multiplex PCR. This sample yields 200,000 to 250,000 clones, of which approximately 85% are seen a single time; about 2.5% belongs to the top ten. The specimen sequenced was peripheral blood. All receptors come from a woman in her 70s with COVID-19, enrolled during active disease.

The genes are TRBV25-1 and TRBJ1-2; D is possibly TRBD1 (5 bases). The CDR3 sequence is 18 residues long. Germline V gene data show CDR1 as MGHDK and CDR2 as SYGVNS. Trimming took off 4 bases at V and 4 bases at J, with 25 bases between the two ends. CDR3 bases: TGTGCCAGCAGTGTACCCCGTATTAGGGGAGGGGTAGTCTATGGCTACACCTTC. Translation: CASSVPRIRGGVVYGYTF.

The chain joins TRBV9 to TRBJ2-1, with D perhaps TRBD2 (6 bases). CDR1 and CDR2 (germline): SGDLS, YYNGEE. The germline V and J ends were trimmed by 3 bases and 6 bases, with 22 bases remaining between them. The length of the CDR3 is 17 residues. CDR3: CASSARGEAVHSNEQFF. DNA for the CDR3: TGTGCCAGCAGCGCGCGGGGTGAAGCGGTACATAGCAATGAGCAGTTCTTC. Based on the CDR3 plus reference TRBV9 and TRBJ2-1, the full variable domain is DSGVTQTPKHLITATGQRVTLRCSPRSGDLSVYWYQQSLDQGLQFLIQYYNGEERAKGNILERFSAQQFPDLHSELNLSSLELGDSALYFCASSARGEAVHSNEQFFGPGTRLTVL.

The chain links TRBV7-9 to TRBJ2-1; 8 bases agree with TRBD1. Trimming removed 5 bases from V and 7 bases from J; junction bases left unmatched: 7. Germline values: CDR1 SEHNR, CDR2 FQNEAQ (reference sequence). CDR3 size: 14 residues. The CDR3: CASSPRTGMNEQFF. CDR3 nucleotides: TGTGCCAGCAGCCCGAGGACAGGGATGAATGAGCAGTTCTTC.

In its sample, this clone was seen a few times. The J gene is TRBJ1-1, the V gene TRBV4-1; perhaps TRBD1 as D (6 bases). The V end was cut by 1 base, the J end by 3 bases, with 21 bases between. From germline, CDR1 is MGHRA and CDR2 YSYEKL. The CDR3 loop spans 18 amino acids. CDR3 DNA sequence: TGCGCCAGCAGCCAAGGAGTCGGAAGTTTGACAGGAGACACTGAAGCTTTCTTT. This sequence encodes CASSQGVGSLTGDTEAFF.

The gene calls are TRBV7-6 and TRBJ1-6; D possibly corresponds to TRBD1 (5 bases). This CDR3 contains 15 residues. Trimming left V 5 bases short and J 7 bases short, with 15 bases between. Germline-derived CDR1 and CDR2 are SGHVS and FNYEAQ. Here the CDR3 DNA reads TGTGCCAGCAGCCCCCAGCAGGGTACCAATTCACCCCTCCACTTT. As protein: CASSPQQGTNSPLHF.

The rearrangement links TRBV24-1 to TRBJ2-3, with TRBD2 identical over 15 bases. CDR3 length: 19 residues. The V gene end was trimmed by 9 bases and the J gene end by 4 bases; junction bases not matched to a gene: 16. Germline V gene lookup returns CDR1 KGHDR and CDR2 SFDVKD. CDR3 DNA sequence: TGTGCCACCGCTGGGGACAGCCGGACTAGCGGGAGGGCCGCAGATACGCAGTATTTT. Amino acid sequence: CATAGDSRTSGRAADTQYF.

The sample holds a few counts of this clone. This rearrangement joins TRBV5-6 to TRBJ2-7, with 10 bases lining up with TRBD1. The junction had 3 bases not matched to a gene; V was cut back by 4 bases and J by 5 bases. There are 13 residues in the CDR3. The V gene's germline CDR1 is SGHDT and CDR2 YYEEEE. CDR3 sequence reads: CASSRDRGHEQYF. The CDR3 DNA reads TGTGCCAGCAGCCGGGACAGGGGACACGAGCAGTACTTC.

This clone appeared a single time. J is TRBJ2-2 and V is TRBV5-4; D gene uncertain. There are 15 residues in the CDR3. Germline-derived CDR1 and CDR2 are SGHNT and YYREEE (reference sequence). V was pared by 2 bases and J by 0 bases, with 8 bases between. In DNA, the CDR3 is TGTGCCAGCAGCTTATCAATGTCGAACACCGGGGAGCTGTTTTTT. Its protein product is CASSLSMSNTGELFF.

V is TRBV10-3 and J is TRBJ2-1, with 8 bases fitting TRBD1. This CDR3 comprises 17 residues. CDR1 is ENHRY, CDR2 SYGVKD, per germline. With V trimmed by 0 bases and J by 9 bases, 13 bases remained unmatched. CDR3 amino acids: CAISESTLGRGLGEQFF. The CDR3 nucleotides are TGTGCCATCAGTGAGTCGACTCTGGGCAGGGGGCTTGGTGAGCAGTTCTTC.

The gene calls are TRBV18 and TRBJ1-5; D remains unclear. CDR3 length: 14 amino acids. Trimming removed 3 bases from V and 4 bases from J, with 10 bases in between. In germline, CDR1 is KGHSH, CDR2 LQKENI. CDR3 coding DNA: TGTGCCAGCTCACCTTACCCGGGGAATCAGCCCCAGCATTTT. Translating it yields CASSPYPGNQPQHF.

The gene calls are TRBV7-9 and TRBJ1-5, with a possible D match to TRBD1 (5 bases). The V end lost 4 bases, the J end lost 7 bases, and 14 bases lay between the germline ends. The CDR3 spans 14 residues. Germline V gives CDR1 SEHNR, CDR2 FQNEAQ (reference sequence). Here the CDR3 reads CASSSSGYGQPQHF. In nucleotides, the CDR3 is TGTGCCAGCAGCTCTTCAGGGTACGGCCAGCCCCAGCATTTT. The full variable domain, completed using reference TRBV7-9 and TRBJ1-5, is DTGVSQNPRHKITKRGQNVTFRCDPISEHNRLYWYRQTLGQGPEFLTYFQNEAQLEKSRLLSDRFSAERPKGSFSTLEIQRTEQGDSAMYLCASSSSGYGQPQHFGDGTRLSIL.

The chain is built from TRBV11-2 and TRBJ1-2, with 7 bases lining up with TRBD1. This CDR3 is built from 13 residues. The V gene's germline CDR1 is SGHAT and CDR2 FQNNGV. Trimming removed 5 bases from V and 5 bases from J; junction bases left unmatched: 5. This chain's CDR3 is CASSPDRVYGYTF. DNA for the CDR3: TGTGCCAGCAGCCCAGACAGGGTGTATGGCTACACCTTC.

This clone was found many times. V usage is TRBV29-1 and J usage is TRBJ1-5; tentative D call: TRBD1 (5 bases). V lost 0 bases to trimming and J lost 4 bases, with 13 bases between them. The CDR3 is 15 residues long. Germline CDR1 reads SQVTM; CDR2 reads ANQGSEA. The CDR3 region has the DNA TGCAGCGTTGAAGAGGGGCAGGGAGGTAATCAGCCCCAGCATTTT. Translating gives CSVEEGQGGNQPQHF.

This clone was detected only once. J is TRBJ2-7 and V is TRBV5-4; 12 positions match TRBD2. The CDR3 contains 16 residues. V was pared by 4 bases and J by 4 bases, with 9 bases of the junction left unmatched. In germline, CDR1 is SGHNT, CDR2 YYREEE (reference sequence). The CDR3 DNA follows: TGTGCCAGCAGCGGGGGACTAGCGGGTGAGGTTTACGAGCAGTACTTC. The encoded protein is CASSGGLAGEVYEQYF.

J is TRBJ2-5 and V is TRBV6-5; 9 bases map to TRBD1. The CDR3 runs 13 residues. After removal of 10 bases from V and 1 base from J, the junction contained 4 bases not matched to a gene. From germline, CDR1 is MNHEY and CDR2 SVGAGI. This chain's CDR3 is CATKDRGQETQYF. The CDR3 nucleotides are TGTGCCACCAAGGACAGGGGCCAAGAGACCCAGTACTTC.

V gene TRBV2 combines with J gene TRBJ1-5, with D possibly TRBD1 on 6 matching bases. This CDR3 contains 13 residues. Trimming pared 9 bases from V and 6 bases from J, leaving 15 bases between. CDR1 is SNHLY, CDR2 FYNNEI, per germline. The CDR3 reads CASCAGGGQPQHF. CDR3 in DNA: TGTGCCAGTTGCGCGGGGGGCGGTCAGCCCCAGCATTTT. Using reference TRBV2 and TRBJ1-5 for the parts outside the CDR3, the full variable domain is EPEVTQTPSHQVTQMGQEVILRCVPISNHLYFYWYRQILGQKVEFLVSFYNNEISEKSEIFDDQFSVERPDGSNFTLKIRSTKLEDSAMYFCASCAGGGQPQHFGDGTRLSIL.

The chain links TRBV3-1 (or the pseudogene TRBV3-2) to TRBJ2-2; 10 bases fit TRBD1. V was pared by 3 bases and J by 3 bases, with 10 bases of the junction left unmatched. The germline CDR1 and CDR2 sequences are LGHDT and YNNKEL (reference sequence). This CDR3 contains 18 residues. The CDR3 is CASSHRQGASVYTGELFF. The CDR3 DNA sequence: TGTGCCAGCAGCCACAGACAGGGGGCGAGTGTGTACACCGGGGAGCTGTTTTTT.

This clone was seen once. The rearrangement joins TRBV5-1 to TRBJ1-6, with D perhaps matching TRBD1 (6 bases). The CDR3 sequence is 15 residues long. V was shortened by 0 bases and J by 6 bases, with 10 bases between the two germline ends. Germline values: CDR1 SGHRS, CDR2 YFSETQ. In nucleotides, the CDR3 is TGCGCCAGCAGCTTGGGACAGGACTTTAATTCACCCCTCCACTTT. Encoded protein: CASSLGQDFNSPLHF.

Written as DNA, the CDR3 is TGTGCCAGCAGCTTAGCGGGGGCCAGGGGCTACACCTTC. Translated, it gives CASSLAGARGYTF. The chain combines TRBV7-2 with TRBJ1-2, with a tentative D call TRBD1 (6 bases). Trimming shortened V by 0 bases and J by 8 bases, and 10 bases separated the two germline ends. The CDR3 contains 13 residues. Germline V lookup: CDR1 SGHTA, CDR2 FQGNSA.

V is TRBV9 and J is TRBJ2-7; 9 bases agree with TRBD2. V shed 2 bases, J shed 4 bases, and the junction held 7 bases outside the gene matches. Germline-derived CDR1 and CDR2 are SGDLS and YYNGEE. The CDR3 has 15 amino acids. The CDR3 DNA follows: TGTGCCAGCAGCGTCCTTAGCGGGAGTATTTACGAGCAGTACTTC. Translation: CASSVLSGSIYEQYF.

The rearrangement joins TRBV19 to TRBJ1-5; 10 bases are a match to TRBD1. The CDR3 spans 15 residues. Germline lookup yields CDR1 LNHDA and CDR2 SQIVND (reference sequence). J gave up 7 bases and V 3 bases, and 6 bases lay outside the gene matches. CDR3 residues: CASSILGQGGQPQHF. The CDR3 nucleotides read TGTGCCAGTAGTATTCTCGGACAGGGGGGCCAGCCCCAGCATTTT.

V is TRBV27 and J is TRBJ1-2; D unresolved. The germline V gene has CDR1 MNHEY and CDR2 SMNVEV (reference sequence). This CDR3 has 14 amino acids. V was cut by 5 bases and J by 4 bases, with 14 bases left in between. CDR3 coding DNA: TGTGCCAGCAGTCCCCGGGGAGGCCCCTATGGCTACACCTTC. This sequence encodes CASSPRGGPYGYTF.

This clone appeared a single time. V usage is TRBV18 and J usage is TRBJ2-5; maybe TRBD2 (5 bases). Germline V CDR1 and CDR2: KGHSH, LQKENI. V was pared by 2 bases and J by 5 bases, with 12 bases between. CDR3 length equals 14 residues. The CDR3: CASSPTRRGETQYF. CDR3 DNA: TGTGCCAGCTCACCAACCAGGAGAGGGGAGACCCAGTACTTC.

V is TRBV5-6 and J is TRBJ1-1; 7 positions agree with TRBD1. V shed 0 bases and J 6 bases; nucleotides not matched to a gene: 8. From germline, CDR1 is SGHDT and CDR2 YYEEEE. The CDR3 has 15 amino acids. The CDR3 region is CASSLGGGFDPEAFF. CDR3 DNA sequence: TGTGCCAGCAGCTTGGGAGGGGGCTTCGATCCTGAAGCTTTCTTT.

This clone was counted only a few times. CDR3 in amino acids: CASSLRGSLYSNQPQHF. In DNA, the CDR3 is TGTGCCAGCAGCTTACGGGGATCCCTTTATAGCAATCAGCCCCAGCATTTT. This sequence joins TRBV7-6 and TRBJ1-5, with unresolved D. Germline CDR1 and CDR2: SGHVS and FNYEAQ. The CDR3 totals 17 residues. V lost 2 bases and J lost 0, with 14 bases in between.

The chain employs TRBV13 and TRBJ1-2; 9 bases line up with TRBD1. J gave up 2 bases and V 4 bases, and 5 bases lay outside the gene matches. The CDR3 loop spans 15 amino acids. Germline-derived CDR1 and CDR2 are PRHDT and FYEKMQ (reference sequence). This CDR3 reads CASSYTGQGNYGYTF. CDR3 nucleotide sequence: TGTGCCAGCAGCTATACGGGACAGGGAAACTATGGCTACACCTTC.

This clone was counted between two and nine times. The V and J genes are TRBV11-3 and TRBJ2-3, with D possibly being TRBD2 (5 bases). This CDR3 is 17 amino acids long. V lost 7 bases and J 4 bases, leaving 24 bases between the germline ends. The germline V gene encodes CDR1 SGHNT and CDR2 YENEEA. The DNA of the CDR3 is TGTGCCAGCACCCAACTACTCTCGGGGTATTCCGCAGATACGCAGTATTTT. It codes for CASTQLLSGYSADTQYF.

V gene TRBV19 combines with J gene TRBJ1-2, with 12 bases identical to TRBD1. This CDR3 comprises 16 residues. V dropped 8 bases and J dropped 3; count of bases not matched to a gene: 10. Germline V CDR1 and CDR2: LNHDA, SQIVND (reference sequence). CDR3 residues: CASVAGTGGAYYGYTF. The CDR3 DNA reads as TGTGCCAGTGTTGCCGGGACAGGGGGCGCCTACTATGGCTACACCTTC.

The chain recombines TRBV14 with TRBJ1-1, with unresolved D. CDR1 is SGHDN, CDR2 FVKESK, per germline. The CDR3 consists of 12 residues. V dropped 4 bases and J dropped 6 bases, with 9 bases sitting between them. The CDR3 coding sequence is TGTGCCAGCAGCCCCCTGCGGGCTGAAGCTTTCTTT. Translation: CASSPLRAEAFF.

The V and J genes are TRBV5-5 and TRBJ1-2; 7 positions agree with TRBD1. The junction had 8 bases not matched to a gene; V was cut back by 4 bases and J by 5 bases. The CDR3 loop spans 14 amino acids. Germline V gene sequence: CDR1 SGHKS, CDR2 YYEKEE (reference sequence). The CDR3 bases are TGTGCCAGCAGCCCAAGACAGGGATCGTATGGCTACACCTTC. Protein: CASSPRQGSYGYTF.

This sequence joins TRBV11-3 and TRBJ2-7; 10 positions match TRBD1. The CDR3 consists of 15 residues. Germline V gives CDR1 SGHNT, CDR2 YENEEA. Trimming cost V 6 bases and J 5 bases; bases outside gene matches: 10. The CDR3 is CASSGRRQGANEQYF. In DNA, the CDR3 is TGTGCCAGCAGTGGTCGGAGACAGGGGGCCAACGAGCAGTACTTC.